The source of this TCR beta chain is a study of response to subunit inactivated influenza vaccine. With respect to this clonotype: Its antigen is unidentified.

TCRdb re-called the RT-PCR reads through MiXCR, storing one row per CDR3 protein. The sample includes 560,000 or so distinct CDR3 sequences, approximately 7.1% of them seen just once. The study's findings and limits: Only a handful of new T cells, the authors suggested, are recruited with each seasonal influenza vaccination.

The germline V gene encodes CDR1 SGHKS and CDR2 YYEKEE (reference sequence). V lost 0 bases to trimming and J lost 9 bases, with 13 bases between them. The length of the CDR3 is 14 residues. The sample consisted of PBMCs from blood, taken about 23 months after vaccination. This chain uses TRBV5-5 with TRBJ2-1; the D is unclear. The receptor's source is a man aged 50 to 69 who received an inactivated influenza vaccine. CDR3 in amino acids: CASSLEPEGGEQFF. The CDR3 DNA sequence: TGTGCCAGCAGCTTGGAACCCGAAGGTGGTGAGCAGTTCTTC.